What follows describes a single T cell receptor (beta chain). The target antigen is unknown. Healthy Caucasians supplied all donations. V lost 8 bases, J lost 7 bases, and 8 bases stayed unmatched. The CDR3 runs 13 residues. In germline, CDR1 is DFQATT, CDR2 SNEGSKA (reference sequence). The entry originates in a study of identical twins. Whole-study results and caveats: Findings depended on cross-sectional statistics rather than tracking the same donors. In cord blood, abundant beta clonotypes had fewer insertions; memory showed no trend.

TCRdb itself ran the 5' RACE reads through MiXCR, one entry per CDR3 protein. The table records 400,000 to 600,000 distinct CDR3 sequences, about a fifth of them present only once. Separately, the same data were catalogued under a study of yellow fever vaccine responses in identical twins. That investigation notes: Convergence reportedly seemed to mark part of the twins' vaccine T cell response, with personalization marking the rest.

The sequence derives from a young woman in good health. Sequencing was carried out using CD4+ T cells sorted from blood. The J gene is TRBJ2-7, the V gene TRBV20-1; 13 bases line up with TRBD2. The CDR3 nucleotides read TGCAGTTGGATTGGACTAGCGGGAGTTGAGCAGTACTTC. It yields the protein CSWIGLAGVEQYF.